What follows are 6 T cell receptor beta chains derived from one specimen sequenced in a study of cytomegalovirus exposure and HLA in healthy donors. Some clones are missing from TCRdb's copy, which holds only in-frame ones; the method was immunoSEQ multiplex PCR. The sample lists roughly 240,000 clones, around nine tenths seen once, with 2.6% in the top ten. The sequencing sample was made of PBMCs. The receptors shown here come from a man younger than 35 in good health and CMV-seronegative.

V usage is TRBV7-9 and J usage is TRBJ2-1; a possible D gene is TRBD2 (7 bases). Per germline, CDR1 SEHNR and CDR2 FQNEAQ (reference sequence). The CDR3 length is 16 residues. Trimming removed 3 bases from V and 6 bases from J, with 18 bases in between. The CDR3 DNA is TGTGCCAGCAGCTTGGGGGGCGGGAGCAGGGGCAATGAGCAGTTCTTC. It yields the protein CASSLGGGSRGNEQFF.

A few counts support this clone. This chain uses TRBV4-2 with TRBJ2-7; maybe TRBD2 (6 bases). This CDR3 is 15 amino acids long. Trimming cost V 3 bases and J 2 bases, with 14 bases left between them. Germline assignment: CDR1 LGHNA and CDR2 YNFKEQ. CDR3 sequence reads: CASSQYRETAYEQYF. The CDR3 DNA is TGTGCCAGCAGCCAGTATCGGGAGACAGCCTACGAGCAGTACTTC.

V and J are TRBV10-1 and TRBJ2-1; 9 nucleotides align to TRBD2. This CDR3 spans 15 amino acids. In germline, CDR1 is WNHNN, CDR2 SYGVQD (reference sequence). The junction had 9 bases not matched to a gene; V was cut back by 3 bases and J by 9 bases. CDR3 sequence: CASSDFAGGQIEQFF. In DNA form, the CDR3 reads TGCGCCAGCAGTGACTTTGCGGGAGGGCAGATTGAGCAGTTCTTC.

V usage is TRBV5-4 and J usage is TRBJ2-6; 14 nucleotides align to TRBD2. CDR1 is SGHNT and CDR2 is YYREEE in the germline V gene (reference sequence). The CDR3 length is 19 residues. V lost 4 bases, J lost 0 bases, and 6 bases stayed unmatched. CDR3 region: CASSPTSGRAGSGANVLTF. CDR3 DNA: TGTGCCAGCAGCCCGACTAGCGGGAGGGCAGGCTCTGGGGCCAACGTCCTGACTTTC.

V gene TRBV12-5 combines with J gene TRBJ1-3; maybe TRBD1 (5 bases). The V end lost 5 bases, the J end lost 0 bases, and 8 bases lay between the germline ends. The CDR3 loop spans 14 amino acids. In germline, CDR1 is LGHNT, CDR2 FRNRAP. The chain's CDR3 is CASGPGGSGNTIYF. Written as DNA, the CDR3 is TGTGCTAGTGGTCCCGGGGGCTCTGGAAACACCATATATTTT.

The chain is built from TRBV9 and TRBJ1-5; D is ambiguous. The CDR3 covers 15 residues. Deletions cut 3 bases from V and 0 bases from J, with 10 bases between. CDR1 and CDR2 (germline): SGDLS, YYNGEE. CDR3 loop: CASSEEAYSNQPQHF. Here the CDR3 DNA reads TGTGCCAGCAGCGAAGAAGCGTATAGCAATCAGCCCCAGCATTTT.